A single sample gave rise to the 18 T cell receptor beta chains below, sequenced in a study of blood T cells in healthy people across ages. PCR was performed a second time for about 7 to 11 cycles using a sample-barcoded 5' primer and a J-beta primer mix. TCRdb reprocessed the 5' RACE reads with MiXCR, giving one entry per CDR3 protein. The repertoire holds 750,000 to 950,000 distinct CDR3 sequences, with roughly 28% as singletons. The sample was also linked to a second study, of T cells of mothers and their children.

Input material: blood. Receptor source: a woman in her thirties or forties in good health.

This clonotype showed up many times. The chain has TRBV7-9 and TRBJ2-7; 12 bases are a match to TRBD1. The CDR3 loop spans 17 amino acids. The germline V gene has CDR1 SEHNR and CDR2 FQNEAQ (reference sequence). With V trimmed by 3 bases and J by 6 bases, 12 bases remained unmatched. The CDR3 DNA sequence: TGTGCCAGCAGCTTTCAGTTGCGCGGGACAGGGGGCAGCGAGCAGTACTTC. It yields the protein CASSFQLRGTGGSEQYF.

The chain joins TRBV7-2 to TRBJ2-3, with 13 bases identical to TRBD2. CDR1 is SGHTA and CDR2 is FQGNSA in the germline V gene. The CDR3 sequence is 18 residues long. Losses at the gene ends were 5 bases for V and 0 bases for J; bases not matched to a gene: 8. In DNA, the CDR3 is TGTGCCAGCAGCCTGCGACTAGCGGGGGGCGGGAGCACAGATACGCAGTATTTT. It encodes CASSLRLAGGGSTDTQYF.

The chain uses TRBV20-1 and TRBJ2-1; 9 bases are shared with TRBD2. The germline V gene encodes CDR1 DFQATT and CDR2 SNEGSKA (reference sequence). CDR3 length: 17 residues. The V segment lost 6 bases and the J segment 2 bases; nucleotides outside the gene matches: 14. CDR3 DNA: TGCAGTGCCCCCCAGCTCAGGCGGGGGGGCACCTACAATGAGCAGTTCTTC. Translation gives CSAPQLRRGGTYNEQFF.

On this clonotype itself: A much larger clone sits a single nucleotide away, making a read error possible. The V call is TRBV10-3, the J call TRBJ2-1; D gene ambiguous. Germline lookup yields CDR1 ENHRY and CDR2 SYGVKD. Trimming took off 0 bases at V and 2 bases at J, with 14 bases between the two ends. There are 17 residues in the CDR3. CDR3: CAISESTQATAYNEQFF. The CDR3 bases are TGTGCCATCAGTGAGTCGACCCAGGCAACGGCCTACAATGAGCAGTTCTTC.

As for this clonotype: Sequence at one end of the junction differs from germline and may be a read error. The V gene is TRBV3-1, the J gene TRBJ2-2; D may match TRBD1 or TRBD2 (5 bases each). CDR1 and CDR2 (germline): LGHDT, YNNKEL (reference sequence). The CDR3 length is 16 residues. The CDR3 DNA reads as TGTACCAGCAGCCAGGGAGACCTCGCGAACACCGGGGAGCTGTTTTTT. Translation: CTSSQGDLANTGELFF. The whole variable domain, filled in from reference TRBV3-1 and TRBJ2-2, reads DTAVSQTPKYLVTQMGNDKSIKCEQNLGHDTMYWYKQDSKKFLKIMFSYNNKELIINETVPNRFSPKSPDKAHLNLHINSLELGDSAVYFCTSSQGDLANTGELFFGEGSRLTVL.

This clonotype was seen at least ten times. This rearrangement joins TRBV7-3 to TRBJ2-5; D not resolved. This CDR3 has 13 amino acids. The V gene lost 3 bases and the J gene lost 7 bases, with 12 bases spanning the gap. The germline V gene has CDR1 SGHTA and CDR2 FQGTGA. CDR3 bases: TGTGCCAGCAGCTTTTCGGAGAAAGGGACCCAGTACTTC. Its protein product is CASSFSEKGTQYF.

At least ten counts were recorded for this clonotype. For the CDR3, the DNA is TGCGCCAGCAGCCTTGGCGGGGGTCCGGGAAATGAGCAGTTCTTC. Amino acid sequence: CASSLGGGPGNEQFF. J is TRBJ2-1 and V is TRBV5-1, with 7 bases fitting TRBD2. The V gene end was trimmed by 4 bases and the J gene end by 7 bases; junction bases not matched to a gene: 11. The germline gives CDR1 SGHRS, CDR2 YFSETQ. The CDR3 runs to 15 residues.

This clonotype was seen at least ten times. The chain recombines TRBV4-1 with TRBJ2-4; D ambiguous. CDR3 size: 12 residues. Germline CDR1 MGHRA, CDR2 YSYEKL. V was shortened by 0 bases and J by 9 bases, with 6 bases between the two germline ends. The chain's CDR3 is CASSQDSRIQYF. In DNA form, the CDR3 reads TGCGCCAGCAGCCAAGATTCACGCATTCAGTACTTC.

The chain joins TRBV20-1 to TRBJ2-5; 9 positions agree with TRBD2. Germline CDR1 is DFQATT and CDR2 is SNEGSKA (reference sequence). This CDR3 comprises 18 residues. V lost 5 bases and J lost 1; bases outside the gene matches: 17. CDR3 residues: CSARSGGGSGGFQETQYF. In DNA, the CDR3 is TGCAGTGCTCGCAGTGGGGGGGGGAGCGGGGGGTTCCAAGAGACCCAGTACTTC.

V usage is TRBV7-2 and J usage is TRBJ2-2; D possibly corresponds to TRBD2 (5 bases). From germline, CDR1 is SGHTA and CDR2 FQGNSA. Trimming stripped 4 bases from V and 1 base from J, with 10 bases between. The CDR3 length is 15 residues. CDR3 protein: CASSSSTRNTGELFF. The CDR3, as DNA: TGTGCCAGCAGCTCATCCACTAGGAACACCGGGGAGCTGTTTTTT.

This clonotype was detected ten times or more. V is TRBV28 and J is TRBJ2-5; D could derive from TRBD1 or TRBD2 (6 bases each). The CDR3 spans 14 residues. Per the germline V gene, CDR1 is MDHEN and CDR2 is SYDVKM. Trimming took off 6 bases at V and 5 bases at J, with 16 bases between the two ends. CDR3 loop: CASSITGRQETQYF. The CDR3 bases are TGTGCCAGCAGCATAACAGGGAGGCAGGAGACCCAGTACTTC.

This clonotype was detected only once. This may stem from a read error, because a much larger clone lies one nucleotide away. V is TRBV4-1 and J is TRBJ2-1; either TRBD1 or TRBD2 may fit D (6 bases each). The CDR3 spans 15 residues. Per germline, CDR1 MGHRA and CDR2 YSYEKL. CDR3 loop: CASSLGRAGADEQLF. CDR3 DNA: TGCGCCAGCAGCCTCGGGAGAGCAGGGGCAGATGAGCAGCTCTTC.

The chain uses TRBV7-9 and TRBJ2-7; either TRBD1 or TRBD2 may fit D (6 bases each). The J call may not be correct, given that the DNA end is closer to TRBJ2-5. Germline CDR1 is SEHNR and CDR2 is FQNEAQ (reference sequence). The CDR3 is 15 amino acids. The CDR3 sequence: CASSPPITGAKTQYF. The CDR3 nucleotides read TGTGCCAGCAGCCCGCCTATCACGGGGGCGAAGACCCAGTACTTC.

The rearrangement links TRBV6-2 or TRBV6-3 to TRBJ2-1; 12 nucleotides match TRBD2. Germline V CDR1 and CDR2: MNHEY, SVGEGT. CDR3 length: 12 residues. Trimming took 5 bases from V and 12 from J; bases not matched to a gene: 2. In DNA, the CDR3 is TGTGCCAGCAGTCTAGCGGGGGGGTGGCAGTTCTTC. It yields the protein CASSLAGGWQFF.

This chain uses TRBV9 with TRBJ2-1; TRBD2 matches at 8 bases. CDR3 size: 15 residues. Germline loops: CDR1 SGDLS, CDR2 YYNGEE. Trimming took 0 bases from V and 3 from J; bases not matched to a gene: 2. The CDR3 loop reads CASSVAGGLYNEQFF. The DNA for the CDR3 is TGTGCCAGCAGCGTAGCGGGGGGGCTCTACAATGAGCAGTTCTTC.

This clonotype has just a few counts. V and J are TRBV24-1 and TRBJ2-5, with D hard to call. CDR1 KGHDR and CDR2 SFDVKD come from the germline V gene. V dropped 4 bases and J dropped 4 bases, with 9 bases sitting between them. The CDR3 runs 13 residues. The DNA of the CDR3 is TGTGCCACCAGTGAGACACGAGGAGAGACCCAGTACTTC. It yields the protein CATSETRGETQYF.

V gene TRBV20-1 combines with J gene TRBJ2-1, with 10 bases identical to TRBD2. Germline V gives CDR1 DFQATT, CDR2 SNEGSKA (reference sequence). V lost 5 bases and J lost 6; bases outside the gene matches: 10. The CDR3 is made up of 15 amino acids. The CDR3 loop reads CSAAQAGGWGNEQFF. The CDR3 DNA follows: TGCAGTGCTGCCCAAGCGGGGGGGTGGGGCAATGAGCAGTTCTTC.

V and J are TRBV4-3 and TRBJ1-1; TRBD1 agrees at 9 bases. Germline V gives CDR1 LGHNA, CDR2 YSLEER. Germline trimming cut 1 base from V and 5 bases from J; bases unmatched to any gene: 2. CDR3 length equals 14 residues. In DNA form, the CDR3 reads TGCGCCAGCAGCCAAGGGACAGGGGCAACTGAAGCTTTCTTT. Translating gives CASSQGTGATEAFF.